This T cell receptor (beta chain) is from a study of regulatory T cells in long-lasting Graves disease. TCRdb used MiXCR to reprocess the reads, holding one entry per CDR3 protein. The sample carries approximately 800 distinct CDR3 sequences, over 80% recorded once. This clonotype was counted between two and nine times. The CDR3 has 15 amino acids. V lost 3 bases, J lost 5 bases, and 17 bases lay in between. CDR1 and CDR2 from the germline V gene are MDHEN and SYDVKM. Extracted RNA from PBMCs served as the source of the TCR library. This receptor was obtained from a man aged 35 to 55 with Graves disease. The chain carries TRBV28 and TRBJ2-7; D unresolved. This specimen was peripheral blood mononuclear cells (PBMCs), taken with antithyroid drug treatment, in newly diagnosed or persistent Graves disease (not recorded which). The CDR3 DNA sequence: TGTGCCAGCAGTTTCTCTGGGTTAACTTGGGACGAGCAGTACTTC. Residues: CASSFSGLTWDEQYF.